This T cell receptor beta chain was captured in a study of spatial heterogeneity in lung cancer. Time point specified: sample taken at primary tumor resection. This clonotype was recorded at least ten times. The antigen is unknown. Overall study findings and caveats: Ubiquitous expanded tumor TCRs appeared in blood more at resection than follow-up.

Germline V gene sequence: CDR1 SEHNR, CDR2 FQNEAQ (reference sequence). The CDR3 covers 13 residues. V was trimmed by 4 bases and J by 5 bases, leaving 11 bases between them. Unique molecular identifiers tagged every individual TCR cDNA molecule. TCRdb passed the 5' RACE reads through MiXCR, listing each CDR3 protein once. The sample has 30,000 to 45,000 distinct CDR3 sequences, roughly 8% seen once; the top ten hold 25% to 35%. The chain uses TRBV7-9 and TRBJ2-5, with D perhaps given as TRBD1 or TRBD2 (6 bases each). This clonotype was obtained from a male donor with early-stage non-small cell lung cancer. This specimen was PBMCs, taken at surgery. CDR3 loop: CASSSGARETQYF. For the CDR3, the DNA is TGTGCCAGCAGCTCGGGGGCTCGGGAGACCCAGTACTTC.